The rows below give T cell receptor beta chains drawn from one sample of a study of blood T cell repertoires in COVID-19. Some clones are missing from TCRdb's copy, which holds only in-frame ones; the method was immunoSEQ multiplex PCR. Among roughly 150,000 clones listed, roughly 83% were seen once. Sequencing was done on a sample of peripheral blood. The origin of the receptors is a woman aged 80 or over with active or convalescent COVID-19. Each CDR3 is given with its conserved first and last residue. The order of the fields is CDR3 protein, J gene, V gene.

CASSLDRSYTGELFF,TRBJ2-2,TRBV7-9
CASSFKRTGEGGYTF,TRBJ1-2,TRBV7-6
CASSEWGDLSSNQPQHF,TRBJ1-5,TRBV2
CASSLLGGDGPNEKLFF,TRBJ1-4,TRBV5-1
CASSRGGYGYTF,TRBJ1-2,TRBV7-2
CASSPGTAVGNQPQHF,TRBJ1-5,TRBV5-8
CASSLADRVYSNQPQHF,TRBJ1-5,TRBV5-8
CASSLGSDSGNTIYF,TRBJ1-3,TRBV7-7
CASSYTGLALVGNEQFF,TRBJ2-1,TRBV27
CAWSNRVLGANVLTF,TRBJ2-6,TRBV30
CASSLASATSGRSTSGSYEQYF,TRBJ2-7,TRBV7-2
CASSLMGGQGYEQYF,TRBJ2-7,TRBV5-4
CASSPQSASGGNIYEQYF,TRBJ2-7,TRBV7-9
CASSFGNRVRGYTF,TRBJ1-2,TRBV5-4
CASSPSGQGTEQYF,TRBJ2-7,TRBV18
CASSNRGQGNYGYTF,TRBJ1-2,TRBV5-1
CASSPGGVGNTEAFF,TRBJ1-1,TRBV5-1
CASSLGHPGQGASSEKLFF,TRBJ1-4,TRBV7-8
CAWSVDGGANTEAFF,TRBJ1-1,TRBV30
CASSYSDRGYEQFF,TRBJ2-1,TRBV6-2/TRBV6-3
CASSTATGSSYEQYF,TRBJ2-7,TRBV9
CASSFRDRGPDTQYF,TRBJ2-3,TRBV11-3
CASSLVRKGYSNQPQHF,TRBJ1-5,TRBV7-9
CASSPEDRGRYFNQPQHF,TRBJ1-5,TRBV7-2
CASSSLRSSYEQYF,TRBJ2-7,TRBV6-5